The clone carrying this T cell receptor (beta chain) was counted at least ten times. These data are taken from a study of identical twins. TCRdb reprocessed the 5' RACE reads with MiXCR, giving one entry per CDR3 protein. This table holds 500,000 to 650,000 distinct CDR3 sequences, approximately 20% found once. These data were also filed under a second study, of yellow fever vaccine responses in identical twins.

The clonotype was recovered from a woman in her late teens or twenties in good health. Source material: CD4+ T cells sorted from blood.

CDR3 DNA sequence: TGTGCCAGCAGTTTAACATCTAATGAGCAGTTCTTC. It codes for CASSLTSNEQFF. The rearrangement uses TRBV12-3 or TRBV12-4 and TRBJ2-1, with D unclear. The CDR3 loop spans 12 amino acids. V lost 2 bases, J lost 7 bases, and 6 bases lay in between.